The T cell receptor (beta chain) under discussion was sequenced for a study of T cells after yellow fever vaccination. Study-level information: Low-cell-number fractions underwent preparation using SMART-Seq v4 Ultra Low Input.

TCRdb reprocessed the 5' RACE reads via MiXCR and lists one record per CDR3 protein. The table records 310,000 or so distinct CDR3 sequences, 6.8% of them present only once. The sequencing here drew on PBMCs, taken approximately 40 days after the first yellow fever vaccination. The sequence came from a man aged 18 to 30 who received the YFV17D yellow fever vaccine.

DNA of the CDR3: TGTGCCAGCAGTCTAGCAGGCAGGGGGCACGAGCAGTACGTC. This codes for CASSLAGRGHEQYV. The V gene is TRBV27, the J gene TRBJ2-7; 8 nucleotides match TRBD1. V was clipped by 5 bases and J by 5 bases; unmatched bases: 8. This CDR3 has 14 residues. CDR1 is MNHEY and CDR2 is SMNVEV in the germline V gene (reference sequence).